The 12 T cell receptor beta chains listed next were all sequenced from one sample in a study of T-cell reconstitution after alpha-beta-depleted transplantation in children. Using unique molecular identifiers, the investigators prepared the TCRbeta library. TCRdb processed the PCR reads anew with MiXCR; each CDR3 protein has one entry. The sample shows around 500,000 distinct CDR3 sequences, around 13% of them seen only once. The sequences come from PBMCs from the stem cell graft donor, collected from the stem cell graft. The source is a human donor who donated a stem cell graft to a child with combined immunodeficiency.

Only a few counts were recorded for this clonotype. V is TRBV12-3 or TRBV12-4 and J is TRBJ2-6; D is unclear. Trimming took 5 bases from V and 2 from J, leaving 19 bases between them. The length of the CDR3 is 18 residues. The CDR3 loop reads CASSTPGAWATGANVLTF. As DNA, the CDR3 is TGTGCCAGCAGTACCCCGGGTGCATGGGCAACTGGGGCCAACGTCCTGACTTTC.

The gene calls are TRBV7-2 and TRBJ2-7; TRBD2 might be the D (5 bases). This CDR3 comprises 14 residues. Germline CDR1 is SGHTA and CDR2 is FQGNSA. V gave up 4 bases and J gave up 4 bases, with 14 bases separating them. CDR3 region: CASSSGSGIYEQYF. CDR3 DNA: TGTGCCAGCAGCTCGGGGAGCGGAATTTACGAGCAGTACTTC.

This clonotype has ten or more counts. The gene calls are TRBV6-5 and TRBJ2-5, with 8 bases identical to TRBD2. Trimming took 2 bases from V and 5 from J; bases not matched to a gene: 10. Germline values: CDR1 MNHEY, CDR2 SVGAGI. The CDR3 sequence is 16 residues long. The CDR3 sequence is CASSYGASVAGETQYF. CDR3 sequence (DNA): TGTGCCAGCAGTTACGGCGCTAGCGTAGCGGGGGAGACCCAGTACTTC.

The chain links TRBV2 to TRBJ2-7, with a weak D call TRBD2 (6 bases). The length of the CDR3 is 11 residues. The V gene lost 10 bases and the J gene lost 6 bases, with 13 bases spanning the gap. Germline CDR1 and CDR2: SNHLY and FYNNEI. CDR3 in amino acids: CAICFGSEQYF. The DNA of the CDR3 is TGTGCCATCTGTTTCGGGAGCGAGCAGTACTTC.

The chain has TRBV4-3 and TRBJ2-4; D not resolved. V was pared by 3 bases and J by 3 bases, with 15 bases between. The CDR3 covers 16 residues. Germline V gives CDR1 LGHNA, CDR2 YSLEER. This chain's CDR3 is CASSHGWSSYKNIQYF. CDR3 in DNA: TGCGCCAGCAGCCATGGGTGGAGCAGTTACAAAAACATTCAGTACTTC.

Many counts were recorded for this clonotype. CDR3 amino acids: CASSFLTGQRYEQYF. The CDR3 nucleotides are TGTGCCAGCAGCTTCCTCACGGGACAGAGATACGAGCAGTACTTC. The chain links TRBV5-5 to TRBJ2-7, with 7 bases identical to TRBD1. Trimming took 2 bases from V and 4 from J; bases not matched to a gene: 9. The CDR3 has 15 amino acids. The germline CDR1 and CDR2 sequences are SGHKS and YYEKEE (reference sequence).

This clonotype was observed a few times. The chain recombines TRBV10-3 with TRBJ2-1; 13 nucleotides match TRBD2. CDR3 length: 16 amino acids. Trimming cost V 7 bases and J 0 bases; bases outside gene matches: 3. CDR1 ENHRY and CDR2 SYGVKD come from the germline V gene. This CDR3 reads CAIKRTSGGSYNEQFF. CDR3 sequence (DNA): TGTGCCATCAAGAGGACTAGCGGGGGCTCCTACAATGAGCAGTTCTTC.

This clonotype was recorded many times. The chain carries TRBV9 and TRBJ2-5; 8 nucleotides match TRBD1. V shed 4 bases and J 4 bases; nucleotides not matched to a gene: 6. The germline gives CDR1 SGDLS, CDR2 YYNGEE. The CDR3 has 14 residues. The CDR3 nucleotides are TGTGCCAGCAGCCAAGTTGGACAGGGAGAGACCCAGTACTTC. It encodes CASSQVGQGETQYF.

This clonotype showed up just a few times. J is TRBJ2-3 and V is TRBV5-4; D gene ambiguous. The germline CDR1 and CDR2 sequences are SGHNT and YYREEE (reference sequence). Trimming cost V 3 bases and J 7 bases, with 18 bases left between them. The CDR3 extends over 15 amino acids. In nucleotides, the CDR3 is TGTGCCAGCAGCTCCAGGCCCCGTTCTATGAATACGCAGTATTTT. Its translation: CASSSRPRSMNTQYF.

CDR3 DNA sequence: TGTGCCAGCAGCGTAGGTCGCCGCCGGGGCAGGCTAGCTAACTATGGCTACACCTTC. Its protein is CASSVGRRRGRLANYGYTF. The chain uses TRBV9 and TRBJ1-2; TRBD1 might be the D (5 bases). Trimming cost V 0 bases and J 0 bases, with 21 bases left between them. This CDR3 is 19 amino acids long. Germline values: CDR1 SGDLS, CDR2 YYNGEE. Complete variable domain (other parts from reference TRBV9 and TRBJ1-2): DSGVTQTPKHLITATGQRVTLRCSPRSGDLSVYWYQQSLDQGLQFLIQYYNGEERAKGNILERFSAQQFPDLHSELNLSSLELGDSALYFCASSVGRRRGRLANYGYTFGSGTRLTVV.

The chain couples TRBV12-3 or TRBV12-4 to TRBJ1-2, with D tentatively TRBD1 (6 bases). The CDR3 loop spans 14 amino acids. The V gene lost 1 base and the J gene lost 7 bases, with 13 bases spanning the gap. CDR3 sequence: CASSLGQGITGYTF. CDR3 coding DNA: TGTGCCAGCAGTTTAGGGCAGGGGATAACTGGCTACACCTTC.

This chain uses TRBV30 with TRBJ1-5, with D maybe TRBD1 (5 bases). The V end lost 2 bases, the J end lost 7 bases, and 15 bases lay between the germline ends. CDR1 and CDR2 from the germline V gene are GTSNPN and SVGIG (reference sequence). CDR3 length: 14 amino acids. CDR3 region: CAWSHGGAEQPQHF. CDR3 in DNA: TGTGCCTGGAGTCACGGAGGGGCGGAGCAGCCCCAGCATTTT.